This T cell receptor (beta chain) stems from a study of T cells in Graves' hyperthyroidism and ophthalmopathy. For the study at large: Any treatment followed the collection of peripheral blood at initial diagnosis. Broader study findings: The model foresaw ophthalmopathy a median roughly 6.6 months prior to onset. Within blood appeared most thyroid clonotypes that had expanded above 0.001.

Diagnoses were made from clinical symptoms, serum measures (thyroxine and TRAb), thyroid ultrasound and orbital computed tomography. The TCR beta CDR3 regions underwent amplification using RNA transcripts as the source. HTBI primers drove first-round RT-PCR of the TCR CDR3. Using its own MiXCR run on the multiplex PCR reads, TCRdb lists one record per CDR3 protein. This table has about 700,000 distinct CDR3 sequences, around 13% appearing once. The length of the CDR3 is 16 residues. V was pared by 4 bases and J by 0 bases, with 10 bases between. Looked up from germline, CDR1 is SGHAT and CDR2 is FQNNGV. This clonotype was detected only once. Its matching antigen is unknown.

The source of this sequence is a woman aged 18-30 years with Graves' hyperthyroidism. Source material: blood. The V call is TRBV11-2, the J call TRBJ2-6; D not certain. CDR3: CASSSTVFSGANVLTF. As DNA, the CDR3 is TGTGCCAGCAGCTCGACGGTCTTCTCTGGGGCCAACGTCCTGACTTTC.